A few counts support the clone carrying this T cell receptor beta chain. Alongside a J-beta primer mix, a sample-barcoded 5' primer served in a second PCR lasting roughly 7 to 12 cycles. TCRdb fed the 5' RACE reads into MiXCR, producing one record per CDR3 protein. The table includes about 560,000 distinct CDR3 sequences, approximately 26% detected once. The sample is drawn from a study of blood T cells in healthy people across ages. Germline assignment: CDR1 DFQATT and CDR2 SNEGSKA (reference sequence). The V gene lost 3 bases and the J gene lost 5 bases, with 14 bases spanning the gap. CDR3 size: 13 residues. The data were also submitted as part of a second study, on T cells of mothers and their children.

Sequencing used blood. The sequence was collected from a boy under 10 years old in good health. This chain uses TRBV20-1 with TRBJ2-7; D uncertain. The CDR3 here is CSARACSVHEQYF. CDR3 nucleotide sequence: TGCAGTGCTAGGGCTTGTTCAGTCCACGAGCAGTACTTC.